This paragraph reports one T cell receptor beta chain. Its antigen is undetermined. Time point given: week 11, during vaccination. Topical imiquimod was applied with each vaccine dose, which held 300 ug of mutant IDH1 20-mer peptide. The data originate from a study of a mutant IDH1 vaccine in newly diagnosed glioma. Study in general: There were eight vaccinations for patients, given in weeks 1, 3, 5, 7, 11, 15, 19 and 23. Sex distribution of treated patients was roughly 60% male and 37.5% female; mean age was around 40 years. Vaccines began 4-6 weeks after radiotherapy alone, or with temozolomide cycles. Study-wide results and limits: Patients showed vaccine-induced immune responses at a rate of 80% to 95%.

TCRdb's table, derived via immunoSEQ multiplex PCR, lists solely in-frame clones and lacks some. In the table there are under 150,000 clones, 85% to 90% of which are singletons. The material sequenced was PBMCs, taken from a glioma patient whose treatment included an IDH1 peptide vaccine. This TCR was sampled from a woman between 45 and 60 years old with glioma.

The DNA for the CDR3 is TGCGCCAGCAGCTTGAACCCCACAGATACGCAGTATTTT. This codes for CASSLNPTDTQYF. V gene TRBV5-1 combines with J gene TRBJ2-3; D is undetermined. The germline gives CDR1 SGHRS, CDR2 YFSETQ. The CDR3 consists of 13 residues. The V and J ends lost 1 base and 2 bases respectively, with 5 bases between them.